The 13 T cell receptor beta chains given below trace back to one sample, sequenced in a study of blood T cell repertoires in COVID-19 (dated by TCRdb to the early 2020s). Library preparation used the immunoSEQ multiplex PCR assay. Entries here come from immuneACCESS through TCRdb and include only in-frame sequences with V and J called. Some clones fail to appear in such tables; in the studies checked, an unresolved V gene covers under half of the shortfall, and the cause of the remainder is unknown. This sample lists a few hundred thousand clones; 80% to 85% were detected once. The top ten constitute less than 4% of the sample. Specimen: peripheral blood. These receptors came from a woman younger than 35 with acute or convalescent COVID-19.

The chain couples TRBV5-4 to TRBJ2-3; 11 positions match TRBD2. Trimming removed 3 bases from V and 1 base from J; junction bases left unmatched: 10. This CDR3 contains 18 residues. Germline lookup yields CDR1 SGHNT and CDR2 YYREEE (reference sequence). The CDR3 DNA follows: TGTGCCAGCAGCTCCCGATCTAGCGGGAGGAGGGGCACAGATACGCAGTATTTT. Protein sequence: CASSSRSSGRRGTDTQYF.

This sequence joins TRBV30 and TRBJ2-5; no clear D gene. Germline V gene lookup returns CDR1 GTSNPN and CDR2 SVGIG (reference sequence). This CDR3 contains 13 residues. Trimming took off 0 bases at V and 5 bases at J, with 10 bases between the two ends. This chain's CDR3 is CAWSVEARETQYF. Written as DNA, the CDR3 is TGTGCCTGGAGTGTTGAGGCGCGCGAGACCCAGTACTTC. The full variable domain, rest sourced from reference TRBV30 and TRBJ2-5, is SQTIHQWPATLVQPVGSPLSLECTVEGTSNPNLYWYRQAAGRGLQLLFYSVGIGQISSEVPQNLSASRPQDRQFILSSKKLLLSDSGFYLCAWSVEARETQYFGPGTRLLVL.

The chain couples TRBV5-1 to TRBJ1-1, with 7 bases aligning to TRBD1. CDR3 length: 15 amino acids. The germline gives CDR1 SGHRS, CDR2 YFSETQ. The ends lost 4 bases at V and 4 bases at J; junction bases unmatched: 10. The CDR3 loop reads CASSVQGGRSTEAFF. In nucleotides, the CDR3 is TGCGCCAGCAGCGTCCAGGGGGGAAGGAGCACTGAAGCTTTCTTT.

This chain connects TRBV18 to TRBJ1-6; tentatively, D is TRBD1 (6 bases). The CDR3 totals 13 residues. CDR1 KGHSH and CDR2 LQKENI come from the germline V gene. V lost 8 bases to trimming and J lost 8 bases, with 13 bases between them. The CDR3 loop reads CASLGAQDSPLHF. The CDR3 nucleotides are TGTGCCAGCCTGGGGGCTCAGGATTCACCCCTCCACTTT.

The V and J genes are TRBV28 and TRBJ1-3; tentative D call: TRBD1 (5 bases). This CDR3 spans 12 amino acids. Trimming stripped 6 bases from V and 2 bases from J, with 5 bases between. The germline gives CDR1 MDHEN, CDR2 SYDVKM. The CDR3 region is CASRQAGNTIYF. The DNA for the CDR3 is TGTGCCAGCAGACAGGCTGGAAACACCATATATTTT.

The gene calls are TRBV6-5 and TRBJ2-5; a weak D match, TRBD1 (5 bases). The CDR3 sequence is 14 residues long. Germline CDR1 is MNHEY and CDR2 is SVGAGI. V lost 2 bases, J lost 6 bases, and 13 bases lay in between. The CDR3 nucleotides are TGTGCCAGCAGTTACGATCAGGGTCGGAAGACCCAGTACTTC. It is translated as CASSYDQGRKTQYF.

CDR3 protein: CASSLAGESGEKLFF. The DNA for the CDR3 is TGTGCCAGCAGCTTGGCAGGGGAGAGCGGAGAAAAACTGTTTTTT. V usage is TRBV5-5 and J usage is TRBJ1-4; weak D call: TRBD1 (6 bases). Germline CDR1 SGHKS, CDR2 YYEKEE (reference sequence). Trimming left V 0 bases short and J 8 bases short, with 14 bases between. The CDR3 extends over 15 amino acids. The full variable domain, in which reference TRBV5-5 and TRBJ1-4 provide the parts outside the CDR3, is DAGVTQSPTHLIKTRGQQVTLRCSPISGHKSVSWYQQVLGQGPQFIFQYYEKEERGRGNFPDRFSARQFPNYSSELNVNALLLGDSALYLCASSLAGESGEKLFFGSGTQLSVL.

The chain combines TRBV3-1 (or the pseudogene TRBV3-2) with TRBJ2-1; TRBD1 aligns across 7 bases. Unmatched junction bases numbered 10, after V lost 2 bases and J lost 6 bases. In germline, CDR1 is LGHDT, CDR2 YNNKEL (reference sequence). The CDR3 loop spans 16 amino acids. The CDR3 DNA reads TGTGCCAGCAGCCAAACGGACAGACAGGGTCCCAATGAGCAGTTCTTC. Its protein is CASSQTDRQGPNEQFF.

The rearrangement uses TRBV5-5 and TRBJ2-7; 7 nucleotides agree with TRBD2. CDR1 is SGHKS, CDR2 YYEKEE, per germline (reference sequence). V trimming: 5 bases; J trimming: 4 bases; junction bases outside the gene matches: 9. This CDR3 has 14 residues. The CDR3 loop reads CASRKGGSEYEQYF. CDR3 DNA: TGTGCCAGCAGAAAAGGCGGGAGCGAGTACGAGCAGTACTTC.

About this clone itself: Other DNA sequences of this sample code for an identical CDR3. CDR3 sequence (DNA): TGTGCCAGCCGGTCCTCTGGGGCCAACGTCCTGACTTTC. Translating gives CASRSSGANVLTF. The chain uses TRBV12-3 or TRBV12-4 and TRBJ2-6; no definite D call. Trimming left V 8 bases short and J 0 bases short, with 5 bases between. This CDR3 has 13 amino acids.

The chain employs TRBV6-2 or TRBV6-3 and TRBJ1-5, with a possible D match to TRBD1 (5 bases). V lost 5 bases and J 3 bases, leaving 14 bases between the germline ends. Germline V gives CDR1 MNHEY, CDR2 SVGEGT. The CDR3 has 15 amino acids. The CDR3 bases are TGTGCCAGCAGTCTCCAACAGGTATTCAATCAGCCCCAGCATTTT. Its translation: CASSLQQVFNQPQHF.

This chain uses TRBV7-9 with TRBJ2-1, with 12 bases aligning to TRBD2. CDR1 and CDR2 (germline): SEHNR, FQNEAQ (reference sequence). This CDR3 region has 16 residues. With 5 bases clipped from V and 9 bases from J, the junction kept 11 bases outside the gene matches. The CDR3 spells CASSPMTSGSISEQFF. The CDR3, as DNA: TGTGCCAGCAGCCCGATGACTAGCGGGAGCATTAGTGAGCAGTTCTTC.

The rearrangement joins TRBV5-5 to TRBJ2-7; TRBD2 agrees at 11 bases. Per the germline V gene, CDR1 is SGHKS and CDR2 is YYEKEE (reference sequence). The J segment lost 6 bases and the V segment lost 2 bases, leaving 4 bases of the junction unmatched. The CDR3 loop spans 14 amino acids. CDR3 amino acids: CASSFLAGGREQYF. DNA of the CDR3: TGTGCCAGCAGCTTCCTAGCGGGAGGTCGCGAGCAGTACTTC.